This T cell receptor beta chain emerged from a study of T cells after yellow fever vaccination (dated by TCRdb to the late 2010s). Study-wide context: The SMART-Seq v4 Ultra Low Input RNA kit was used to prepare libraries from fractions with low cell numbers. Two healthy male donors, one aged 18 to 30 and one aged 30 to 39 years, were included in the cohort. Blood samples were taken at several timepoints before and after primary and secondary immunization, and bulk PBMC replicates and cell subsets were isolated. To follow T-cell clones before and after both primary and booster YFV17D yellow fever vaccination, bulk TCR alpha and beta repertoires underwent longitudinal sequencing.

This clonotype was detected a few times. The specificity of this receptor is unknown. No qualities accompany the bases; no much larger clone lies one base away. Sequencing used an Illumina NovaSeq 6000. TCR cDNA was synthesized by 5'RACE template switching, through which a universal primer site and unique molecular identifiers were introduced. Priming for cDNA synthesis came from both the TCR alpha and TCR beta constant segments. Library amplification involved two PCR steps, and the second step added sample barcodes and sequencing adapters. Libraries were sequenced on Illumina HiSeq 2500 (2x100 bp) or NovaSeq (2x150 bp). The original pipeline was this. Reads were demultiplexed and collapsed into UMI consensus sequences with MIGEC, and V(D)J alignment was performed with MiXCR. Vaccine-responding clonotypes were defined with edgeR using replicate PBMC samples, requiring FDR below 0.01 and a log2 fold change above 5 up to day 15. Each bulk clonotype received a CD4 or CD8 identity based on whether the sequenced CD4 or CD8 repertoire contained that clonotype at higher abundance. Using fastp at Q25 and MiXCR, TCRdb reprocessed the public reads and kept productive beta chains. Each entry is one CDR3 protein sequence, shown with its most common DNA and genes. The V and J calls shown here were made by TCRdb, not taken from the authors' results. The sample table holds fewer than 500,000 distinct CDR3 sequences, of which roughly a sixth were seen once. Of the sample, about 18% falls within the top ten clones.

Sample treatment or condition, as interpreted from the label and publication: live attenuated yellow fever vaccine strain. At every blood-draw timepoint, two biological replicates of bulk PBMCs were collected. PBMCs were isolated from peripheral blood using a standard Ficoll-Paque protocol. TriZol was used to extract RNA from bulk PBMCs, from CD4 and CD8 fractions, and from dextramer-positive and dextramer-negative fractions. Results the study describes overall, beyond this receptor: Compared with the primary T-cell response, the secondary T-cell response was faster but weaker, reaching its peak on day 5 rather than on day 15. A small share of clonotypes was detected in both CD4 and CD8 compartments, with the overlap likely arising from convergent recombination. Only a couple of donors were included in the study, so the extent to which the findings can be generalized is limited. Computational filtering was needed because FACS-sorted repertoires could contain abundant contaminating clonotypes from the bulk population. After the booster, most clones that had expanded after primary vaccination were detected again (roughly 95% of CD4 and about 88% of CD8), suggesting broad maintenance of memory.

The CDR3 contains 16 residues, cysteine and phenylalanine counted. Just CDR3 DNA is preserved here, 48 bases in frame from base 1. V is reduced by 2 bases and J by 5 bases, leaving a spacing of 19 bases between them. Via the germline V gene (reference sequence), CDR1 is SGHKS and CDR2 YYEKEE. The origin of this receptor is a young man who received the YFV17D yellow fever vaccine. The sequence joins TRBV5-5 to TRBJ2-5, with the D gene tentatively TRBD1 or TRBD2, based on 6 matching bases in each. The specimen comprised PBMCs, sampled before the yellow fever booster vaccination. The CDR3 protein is CASSFARGGFGETQYF. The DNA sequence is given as TGTGCCAGCAGCTTCGCCAGGGGAGGCTTCGGGGAGACCCAGTACTTC.